This entry lists 4 T cell receptor beta chains sequenced from one sample in a study of T cell repertoires in cytomegalovirus infection. These receptors are not linked to any known antigen. TCRdb re-derived calls from the reads in MiXCR, one entry per CDR3 protein. This table holds approximately 770,000 distinct CDR3 sequences, just under 30% found once. Material: cultured CD8+ T cells from PBMCs, obtained from culture after CMV antigen stimulation. Every receptor here comes from a human donor in good health (CMV status not recorded). Some clones in this sample may be carry-over from other donors' samples.

In regard to this clonotype: The junction shows a germline mismatch at one end, possibly a read error. The rearrangement joins TRBV7-6 to TRBJ2-3; 11 nucleotides align to TRBD2. The V gene's germline CDR1 is SGHVS and CDR2 FNYEAQ. The CDR3 runs 18 residues. The chain's CDR3 is CVSSRPPLAGGMRDTQYF. The CDR3 bases are TGTGTCAGCAGCCGACCTCCTCTAGCGGGGGGAATGAGAGATACGCAGTATTTT.

This clonotype was observed a few times. The rearrangement links TRBV7-3 to TRBJ1-2, with 8 bases identical to TRBD1. This CDR3 contains 15 residues. With V trimmed by 4 bases and J by 5 bases, 9 bases remained unmatched. Per germline, CDR1 SGHTA and CDR2 FQGTGA. CDR3 sequence reads: CASSSRGQGVYGYTF. The CDR3 region has the DNA TGTGCCAGCAGCTCCCGTGGACAGGGAGTATATGGCTACACCTTC.

This clonotype occurred a few times. The rearrangement links TRBV7-9 to TRBJ2-7, with D unresolved. Trimming removed 1 base at V and 2 bases at J, with 12 bases between. The CDR3 runs 15 residues. Germline CDR1 is SEHNR and CDR2 is FQNEAQ (reference sequence). CDR3 sequence (DNA): TGTGCCAGCAGCTTAGACCGAGCCGCCCCCTACGAGCAGTACTTC. Its protein is CASSLDRAAPYEQYF.

The chain combines TRBV5-5 with TRBJ1-5; 8 bases are a match to TRBD1. The CDR3 contains 14 residues. V lost 3 bases to trimming and J lost 5 bases; unmatched junction nucleotides: 4. Germline V gene lookup returns CDR1 SGHKS and CDR2 YYEKEE (reference sequence). The CDR3 DNA is TGTGCCAGCAGCTGGGGGACAGGCCATCAGCCCCAGCATTTT. Its translation is CASSWGTGHQPQHF.